What follows are 32 T cell receptor beta chains derived from one specimen sequenced in a study of T cells after yellow fever vaccination. Each CDR3 protein is one row after TCRdb ran MiXCR on the 5' RACE reads. Among more than 300,000 distinct CDR3 sequences listed, approximately 11% were seen once. The input for sequencing was CD4+ T cells sorted from PBMCs, taken 45 days after the yellow fever booster vaccination. The receptors originated from a man aged 18 to 29 who received the YFV17D yellow fever vaccine.

This clonotype was seen more than once but under ten times. The V and J genes are TRBV24-1 and TRBJ1-1; D is unresolved. V lost 3 bases to trimming and J lost 1 base, with 5 bases between them. There are 13 residues in the CDR3. Per germline, CDR1 KGHDR and CDR2 SFDVKD. DNA of the CDR3: TGTGCCACCAGTGATAGTTGGAACACTGAAGCTTTCTTT. It is translated as CATSDSWNTEAFF.

This clonotype was detected only a few times. This sequence joins TRBV5-1 and TRBJ1-3; D gene unclear. The CDR3 runs 13 residues. The germline gives CDR1 SGHRS, CDR2 YFSETQ. The V and J ends lost 4 bases and 3 bases respectively, with 8 bases between them. The chain's CDR3 is CASSPGFGNTIYF. CDR3 DNA sequence: TGCGCCAGCAGCCCGGGGTTTGGAAACACCATATATTTT.

The chain employs TRBV11-2 and TRBJ1-2; weak D call: TRBD1 (5 bases). The CDR3 is made up of 15 amino acids. Germline V gives CDR1 SGHAT, CDR2 FQNNGV. Trimming removed 2 bases from V and 0 bases from J, with 10 bases in between. This CDR3 is CASSLLRGSNYGYTF. CDR3 sequence (DNA): TGTGCCAGCAGCTTACTACGGGGCTCTAACTATGGCTACACCTTC.

The table lists this clonotype with a few counts. CDR3 DNA: TGTGCCGGGGGCGGAATCCAAGAGACCCAGTACTTC. Encoded protein: CAGGGIQETQYF. This rearrangement joins TRBV30 to TRBJ2-5, with D possibly TRBD1 on 6 matching bases. This CDR3 is 12 amino acids long. CDR1 is GTSNPN and CDR2 is SVGIG in the germline V gene (reference sequence). Trimming took 8 bases from V and 1 from J, leaving 11 bases between them.

In this sample, this clonotype turned up many times. The chain is built from TRBV9 and TRBJ2-7; 7 bases map to TRBD2. V lost 0 bases and J lost 5; bases outside the gene matches: 8. This CDR3 spans 15 amino acids. In germline, CDR1 is SGDLS, CDR2 YYNGEE. This CDR3 reads CASSVDLAGRDEQYF. As DNA, the CDR3 is TGTGCCAGCAGCGTAGATTTGGCGGGGAGGGACGAGCAGTACTTC.

This clonotype was observed at least ten times. The genes are TRBV7-2 and TRBJ2-2; D is uncertain. This CDR3 is 14 amino acids long. Germline assignment: CDR1 SGHTA and CDR2 FQGNSA. The germline V and J ends were trimmed by 3 bases and 2 bases, with 7 bases remaining between them. The CDR3 nucleotides are TGTGCCAGCAGCTTTACCGTAAACACCGGGGAGCTGTTTTTT. Translated, it gives CASSFTVNTGELFF.

This clonotype was picked up a small number of times. The chain links TRBV5-1 to TRBJ2-5; TRBD2 matches at 10 bases. CDR1 and CDR2 from the germline V gene are SGHRS and YFSETQ. V was pared by 3 bases and J by 2 bases, with 4 bases of the junction left unmatched. CDR3 size: 15 residues. This CDR3 is CASSSGLAEQETQYF. The CDR3 DNA is TGCGCCAGCAGCTCCGGACTAGCGGAACAAGAGACCCAGTACTTC.

Ten or more counts support this clonotype. The rearrangement joins TRBV7-2 to TRBJ2-5; 8 nucleotides agree with TRBD1. The CDR3 loop spans 17 amino acids. Germline V CDR1 and CDR2: SGHTA, FQGNSA. J was trimmed by 3 bases and V by 1 base; bases with no gene match: 10. The CDR3 region has the DNA TGTGCCAGCAGCTTAGTAAGTGGAGGACAGGGTGAAGAGACCCAGTACTTC. This gives the protein CASSLVSGGQGEETQYF.

This clonotype has just a few counts. The chain is built from TRBV7-9 and TRBJ1-3; no clear D. The germline V gene encodes CDR1 SEHNR and CDR2 FQNEAQ (reference sequence). V dropped 3 bases and J dropped 2 bases, with 8 bases sitting between them. The CDR3 has 14 amino acids. The CDR3 nucleotides are TGTGCCAGCAGCTTTGGAGTGCCTGGAAACACCATATATTTT. Protein sequence: CASSFGVPGNTIYF.

The sample holds many counts of this clonotype. The chain is built from TRBV7-9 and TRBJ1-4; weak D call: TRBD1 (6 bases). Germline lookup yields CDR1 SEHNR and CDR2 FQNEAQ (reference sequence). The V end was cut by 10 bases, the J end by 4 bases, with 16 bases between. The CDR3 spans 14 residues. CDR3 sequence (DNA): TGTGCCACCCAGAGGGGGACCCATAATGAAAAACTGTTTTTT. It translates to CATQRGTHNEKLFF.

This clonotype has ten or more counts. The chain couples TRBV4-3 to TRBJ1-4, with D possibly being TRBD1 (5 bases). Germline values: CDR1 LGHNA, CDR2 YSLEER. The ends were cut back, 1 base at V and 7 bases at J, with 16 bases in the middle. The CDR3 is made up of 16 amino acids. Here the CDR3 reads CASSQVGGGLIEKLFF. The CDR3 bases are TGCGCCAGCAGCCAAGTTGGGGGAGGACTGATTGAAAAACTGTTTTTT.

This clonotype has just a few counts. This chain connects TRBV7-9 to TRBJ1-2; 8 nucleotides agree with TRBD1. The V gene end was trimmed by 3 bases and the J gene end by 8 bases; junction bases not matched to a gene: 11. CDR1 and CDR2 from the germline V gene are SEHNR and FQNEAQ (reference sequence). The CDR3 length is 15 residues. The CDR3 sequence: CASSFPGQGRLGYTF. The CDR3, as DNA: TGTGCCAGCAGCTTCCCCGGACAGGGTAGACTCGGCTACACCTTC.

The V and J genes are TRBV29-1 and TRBJ1-1; D is perhaps TRBD1 (5 bases). The V gene lost 3 bases and the J gene lost 0 bases, with 8 bases spanning the gap. Germline values: CDR1 SQVTM, CDR2 ANQGSEA. This CDR3 contains 13 residues. CDR3 nucleotide sequence: TGCAGCGTTGAGGGACGTCTGAACACTGAAGCTTTCTTT. This gives the protein CSVEGRLNTEAFF.

This clonotype has more than one count but fewer than ten. The V call is TRBV6-2 or TRBV6-3, the J call TRBJ1-1; D not resolved. Trimming shortened V by 5 bases and J by 0 bases, and 7 bases separated the two germline ends. Germline values: CDR1 MNHEY, CDR2 SVGEGT. The CDR3 covers 13 residues. As DNA, the CDR3 is TGTGCCAGCAGTCTGATTATGAACACTGAAGCTTTCTTT. This codes for CASSLIMNTEAFF.

The CDR3 nucleotides read TGCGCCAGCAGCCACCGACCGACAGGGGACTCCTATAATTCACCCCTCCACTTT. It translates to CASSHRPTGDSYNSPLHF. V gene TRBV5-1 combines with J gene TRBJ1-6; 8 bases map to TRBD1. V was pared by 4 bases and J by 0 bases, with 9 bases of the junction left unmatched. CDR1 and CDR2 (germline): SGHRS, YFSETQ. This CDR3 region has 18 residues.

The V call is TRBV5-4, the J call TRBJ2-5, with 10 bases fitting TRBD2. The CDR3 spans 15 residues. The J segment lost 3 bases and the V segment lost 4 bases, leaving 6 bases of the junction unmatched. The V gene's germline CDR1 is SGHNT and CDR2 YYREEE (reference sequence). The CDR3 reads CASSRTGTSEETQYF. The CDR3 DNA is TGTGCCAGCAGCCGTACCGGGACTAGCGAAGAGACCCAGTACTTC.

This clonotype was counted a few times. V and J are TRBV7-8 and TRBJ2-3; the D call may be TRBD1 or TRBD2 (5 bases each). Trimming removed 2 bases at V and 6 bases at J, with 15 bases between. Germline lookup yields CDR1 SGHVS and CDR2 FQNEAQ. The CDR3 contains 15 residues. The chain's CDR3 is CASSLQGLAADTQYF. CDR3 coding DNA: TGTGCCAGCAGCTTACAGGGTCTAGCTGCTGATACGCAGTATTTT.

This clonotype came up a few times. One end of the junction is discordant with germline, which a read error may explain. V is TRBV6-5 and J is TRBJ2-7; 11 positions agree with TRBD1. Looked up from germline, CDR1 is MNHEY and CDR2 is SVGAGI. The CDR3 covers 15 residues. CDR3 DNA sequence: TGTGCCAGCAGTAACTCGGGACAGGGGGCCTACGAGCAGTACTTC. Protein: CASSNSGQGAYEQYF.

This clonotype was detected only a few times. The chain links TRBV5-1 to TRBJ2-2; D is perhaps TRBD1 or TRBD2 (6 bases each). V lost 9 bases and J 2 bases, leaving 14 bases between the germline ends. The CDR3 is made up of 14 amino acids. CDR1 and CDR2 from the germline V gene are SGHRS and YFSETQ. CDR3 amino acids: CATQSGANTGELFF. The CDR3 DNA is TGCGCCACCCAATCGGGGGCAAACACCGGGGAGCTGTTTTTT.

In its sample, this clonotype was seen many times. V is TRBV5-1 and J is TRBJ2-3; no clear D gene. The CDR3 loop spans 12 amino acids. V was pared by 6 bases and J by 4 bases, with 9 bases between. CDR1 and CDR2 (germline): SGHRS, YFSETQ. The CDR3 bases are TGCGCCAGCACCCTAACCCCAGATACGCAGTATTTT. Residues: CASTLTPDTQYF.

This sequence joins TRBV7-3 and TRBJ1-1; 7 bases are a match to TRBD1. Germline loops: CDR1 SGHTA, CDR2 FQGTGA. The V and J ends lost 5 bases and 7 bases, in that order; junction bases with no gene match: 7. This CDR3 is built from 13 residues. CDR3 amino acids: CASSPTGEDEAFF. The CDR3 DNA reads as TGTGCCAGCAGCCCAACAGGGGAGGATGAAGCTTTCTTT.

This clonotype showed up just a few times. J is TRBJ2-5 and V is TRBV10-3, with no clear D. The CDR3 covers 12 residues. CDR1 is ENHRY and CDR2 is SYGVKD in the germline V gene. Trimming removed 0 bases at V and 4 bases at J, with 3 bases between. CDR3 in amino acids: CAISESPETQYF. In nucleotides, the CDR3 is TGTGCCATCAGTGAGTCCCCAGAGACCCAGTACTTC.

This clonotype was recorded a few times. CDR3 nucleotide sequence: TGCGCCAGCAGCCAAGATCTTGTAGGGCCAGCTAATGAAAAACTGTTTTTT. Encoded protein: CASSQDLVGPANEKLFF. The V gene is TRBV4-1, the J gene TRBJ1-4; D not resolved. CDR1 MGHRA and CDR2 YSYEKL come from the germline V gene. This CDR3 has 17 amino acids. Deletions cut 0 bases from V and 3 bases from J, with 14 bases between.

The V and J genes are TRBV6-6 and TRBJ2-7; 7 bases map to TRBD2. V lost 11 bases, J lost 3 bases, and 13 bases stayed unmatched. From germline, CDR1 is MNHNY and CDR2 SVGAGI (reference sequence). The CDR3 length is 14 residues. CDR3 sequence (DNA): TGTGCCGGGGAGGGAGGGTCGGGAATCTACGAGCAGTACGTC. This translates into CAGEGGSGIYEQYV.

The table lists this clonotype with a few counts. This chain connects TRBV12-3 or TRBV12-4 to TRBJ1-5; no clear D gene. V was pared by 7 bases and J by 1 base, with 11 bases between. The CDR3 has 14 amino acids. The CDR3 sequence: CASNSRGSNQPQHF. The CDR3 DNA sequence: TGTGCCAGCAACTCCAGAGGGAGCAATCAGCCCCAGCATTTT.

This clonotype was counted only a few times. This chain connects TRBV18 to TRBJ2-1, with a possible D match to TRBD1 (5 bases). CDR1 is KGHSH, CDR2 LQKENI, per germline. The CDR3 runs to 16 residues. Trimming took off 3 bases at V and 7 bases at J, with 19 bases between the two ends. This chain's CDR3 is CASSPNLLGRTNEQFF. DNA for the CDR3: TGTGCCAGCTCACCGAATCTTTTGGGCCGGACAAATGAGCAGTTCTTC.

The V and J genes are TRBV28 and TRBJ2-3; 9 nucleotides match TRBD2. The germline V gene has CDR1 MDHEN and CDR2 SYDVKM. The CDR3 sequence is 17 residues long. Losses at the gene ends were 6 bases for V and 4 bases for J; bases not matched to a gene: 14. This CDR3 reads CASSLWGSGGGSDTQYF. The CDR3 coding sequence is TGTGCCAGCAGCCTATGGGGTAGCGGGGGTGGATCAGATACGCAGTATTTT.

This clonotype was counted a few times. The V gene is TRBV18, the J gene TRBJ2-5; D ambiguous. With 4 bases removed from V and 2 bases from J, the gap between germline ends came to 11 bases. CDR1 is KGHSH, CDR2 LQKENI, per germline. The CDR3 is 14 amino acids. This chain's CDR3 is CASSQQTDQETQYF. The CDR3 DNA follows: TGTGCCAGCTCACAGCAAACGGATCAAGAGACCCAGTACTTC.

The V gene is TRBV4-1, the J gene TRBJ1-6; D is undetermined. CDR1 is MGHRA and CDR2 is YSYEKL in the germline V gene. The CDR3 has 12 amino acids. Trimming cost V 2 bases and J 13 bases, with 9 bases left between them. CDR3 nucleotides: TGCGCCAGCAGCCAACCCGCGGCGCCCCTCCACTTT. Protein sequence: CASSQPAAPLHF.

In its sample, this clonotype was seen many times. The chain recombines TRBV10-3 with TRBJ2-1; possibly TRBD1 or TRBD2 for D (5 bases each). Germline values: CDR1 ENHRY, CDR2 SYGVKD. CDR3 size: 13 residues. V was pared by 10 bases and J by 7 bases, with 17 bases between. The CDR3 loop reads CATGSSEGNEQFF. CDR3 bases: TGTGCCACGGGGAGTTCCGAGGGGAATGAGCAGTTCTTC.

V gene TRBV12-3 or TRBV12-4 combines with J gene TRBJ2-1, with TRBD2 as a possible D gene (6 bases). The CDR3 totals 14 residues. V gave up 7 bases and J gave up 8 bases, with 18 bases separating them. The CDR3 nucleotides read TGTGCCAGCAACCCCGGGCTAGCGCGGGATGAGCAGTTCTTC. It encodes CASNPGLARDEQFF.

This clonotype was recorded a few times. V usage is TRBV12-3 or TRBV12-4 and J usage is TRBJ2-1; TRBD1 matches at 7 bases. The V and J ends lost 11 bases and 10 bases, in that order; junction bases with no gene match: 17. The CDR3 contains 14 residues. CDR3 sequence (DNA): TGTGCCGACAAAACGAACCGGGACAGTAAGGAGCAGTTCTTC. Its protein product is CADKTNRDSKEQFF.